Shown below are 24 T cell receptor beta chains from a single sample sequenced in a study of CD8+ T cells in alopecia areata. Reverse transcribed after extraction, RNA yielded cDNA as the sequencing template. Profiled with immunoSEQ multiplex PCR; TCRdb holds only in-frame clones, not every one. Here the sample spans 150,000 to 200,000 clones, about 60% being singletons. This material consisted of CD4+ T cells sorted from blood, taken at week 0. The receptors here all came from a human donor with alopecia areata.

This rearrangement joins TRBV6-5 to TRBJ1-6; D not certain. The ends were cut back, 3 bases at V and 0 bases at J, with 6 bases in the middle. CDR3 length: 15 amino acids. Germline loops: CDR1 MNHEY, CDR2 SVGAGI. The CDR3 region has the DNA TGTGCCAGCAGTTATGGGTACTCCTATAATTCACCCCTCCACTTT. Amino acid sequence: CASSYGYSYNSPLHF.

The V and J genes are TRBV7-2 and TRBJ2-1; D is ambiguous. CDR3 length equals 12 residues. Germline CDR1 is SGHTA and CDR2 is FQGNSA. Trimming pared 1 base from V and 7 bases from J, leaving 5 bases between. As DNA, the CDR3 is TGTGCCAGCAGCTTAGATGCAAATGAGCAGTTCTTC. It yields the protein CASSLDANEQFF.

The V gene is TRBV10-3, the J gene TRBJ2-3; 13 bases are shared with TRBD2. CDR1 ENHRY and CDR2 SYGVKD come from the germline V gene. The length of the CDR3 is 17 residues. Unmatched junction bases numbered 2, after V lost 0 bases and J lost 2 bases. The CDR3 sequence: CAISESGLAGVTDTQYF. The DNA for the CDR3 is TGTGCCATCAGTGAGTCTGGACTAGCGGGGGTCACAGATACGCAGTATTTT.

The V gene is TRBV2, the J gene TRBJ1-2; 7 bases fit TRBD1. Germline assignment: CDR1 SNHLY and CDR2 FYNNEI. This CDR3 is built from 14 residues. The trim removed 5 bases at V and 5 bases at J, leaving 8 bases unmatched. In DNA form, the CDR3 reads TGTGCCAGCAGTTCACAGGGGCTAGGGTATGGCTACACCTTC. It yields the protein CASSSQGLGYGYTF.

J is TRBJ2-5 and V is TRBV30; no clear D gene. The CDR3 has 11 residues. V lost 4 bases and J 5 bases, leaving 8 bases between the germline ends. From germline, CDR1 is GTSNPN and CDR2 SVGIG (reference sequence). The CDR3 loop reads CAWKSVETQYF. The DNA for the CDR3 is TGTGCCTGGAAGTCGGTCGAGACCCAGTACTTC.

V usage is TRBV5-6 and J usage is TRBJ2-5; D may be TRBD1 (5 bases). CDR3 size: 15 residues. Germline CDR1 and CDR2: SGHDT and YYEEEE. V was cut by 5 bases and J by 5 bases, with 19 bases left in between. In DNA, the CDR3 is TGTGCCAGCAGTCCTGGGGCCAGGGTAGGGGAGACCCAGTACTTC. This encodes CASSPGARVGETQYF.

This clone showed up just a few times. DNA for the CDR3: TGCAGTGCCCCGGGGGGGGCTGAAGCTTTCTTT. Protein sequence: CSAPGGAEAFF. The genes are TRBV20-1 and TRBJ1-1; perhaps TRBD1 as D (5 bases). CDR3 length equals 11 residues. The germline V and J ends were trimmed by 6 bases and 6 bases, with 11 bases remaining between them. Germline values: CDR1 DFQATT, CDR2 SNEGSKA (reference sequence).

This clone is a singleton in its sample. The same CDR3 arises from other DNA sequences in this sample as well. The V and J genes are TRBV29-1 and TRBJ1-2, with D hard to call. Germline CDR1 and CDR2: SQVTM and ANQGSEA. V gave up 3 bases and J gave up 5 bases, with 4 bases separating them. The CDR3 extends over 10 amino acids. For the CDR3, the DNA is TGCAGCGTTGAGGAGTATGGCTACACCTTC. It encodes CSVEEYGYTF.

The chain employs TRBV30 and TRBJ1-2, with D maybe TRBD1 (5 bases). The CDR3 has 14 amino acids. CDR1 GTSNPN and CDR2 SVGIG come from the germline V gene (reference sequence). The ends were cut back, 2 bases at V and 2 bases at J, with 12 bases in the middle. The CDR3 region has the DNA TGTGCCTGGAGTCAGGACGGGGGAAACTATGGCTACACCTTC. Amino acids: CAWSQDGGNYGYTF.

This clone came up a few times. The rearrangement joins TRBV11-1 to TRBJ2-7; D remains ambiguous. CDR1 is SGHAT and CDR2 is FQDESV in the germline V gene (reference sequence). This CDR3 spans 11 amino acids. Trimming left V 6 bases short and J 10 bases short, with 13 bases between. CDR3 DNA sequence: TGTGCCAGCAGTCTTTCGGCGGACCAGTACTTC. Protein: CASSLSADQYF.

The chain has TRBV30 and TRBJ2-7; D is undetermined. The V end was cut by 2 bases, the J end by 1 base, with 12 bases between. The germline V gene has CDR1 GTSNPN and CDR2 SVGIG (reference sequence). This CDR3 is built from 14 residues. The CDR3 here is CAWSLGLSSYEQYF. In DNA, the CDR3 is TGTGCCTGGAGTTTGGGATTATCTTCCTACGAGCAGTACTTC.

The V gene is TRBV27, the J gene TRBJ1-3, with D uncertain. Germline CDR1 is MNHEY and CDR2 is SMNVEV (reference sequence). The CDR3 has 11 amino acids. The germline V and J ends were trimmed by 5 bases and 4 bases, with 3 bases remaining between them. The CDR3 DNA reads as TGTGCCAGCAGTACGGGAAACACCATATATTTT. Translation gives CASSTGNTIYF.

Comments on this clone: Other DNA sequences of this sample code for an identical CDR3. V gene TRBV25-1 combines with J gene TRBJ2-5; D remains ambiguous. This CDR3 comprises 11 residues. V was cut by 5 bases and J by 5 bases, with 6 bases left in between. Germline assignment: CDR1 MGHDK and CDR2 SYGVNS. The CDR3: CASSLGETQYF. In DNA form, the CDR3 reads TGTGCCAGCAGTCTCGGGGAGACCCAGTACTTC.

The chain uses TRBV9 and TRBJ2-3, with D unclear. Trimming took 7 bases from V and 9 from J, leaving 12 bases between them. Germline V CDR1 and CDR2: SGDLS, YYNGEE. The CDR3 has 11 amino acids. The CDR3 DNA is TGTGCCAGCTCCGACCTGGGAACGCAGTATTTT. Protein product: CASSDLGTQYF.

This chain uses TRBV27 with TRBJ1-1; the match to TRBD1 covers 8 bases. With V trimmed by 4 bases and J by 5 bases, 3 bases remained unmatched. CDR1 MNHEY and CDR2 SMNVEV come from the germline V gene (reference sequence). The CDR3 runs to 13 residues. CDR3 coding DNA: TGTGCCAGCAGTTCCAGGGGGCAGACTGAAGCTTTCTTT. Translating it yields CASSSRGQTEAFF.

The chain links TRBV30 to TRBJ1-6; D might be TRBD1 (6 bases). The ends were cut back, 2 bases at V and 7 bases at J, with 12 bases in the middle. Germline-derived CDR1 and CDR2 are GTSNPN and SVGIG (reference sequence). The CDR3 consists of 14 residues. The CDR3 nucleotides read TGTGCCTGGAGTACAGGGTTGAACAATTCACCCCTCCACTTT. The encoded protein is CAWSTGLNNSPLHF.

The CDR3 region has the DNA TGCAGCGTCGGAGGTCGGAATGGGCTCTACGAGCAGTACTTC. Its protein product is CSVGGRNGLYEQYF. J is TRBJ2-7 and V is TRBV29-1; D perhaps matches TRBD2 (5 bases). The germline gives CDR1 SQVTM, CDR2 ANQGSEA. V was shortened by 6 bases and J by 3 bases, with 18 bases between the two germline ends. The CDR3 is 14 residues long.

This clone was observed a handful of times. The chain is built from TRBV29-1 and TRBJ1-2; TRBD1 agrees at 12 bases. Germline V gene data show CDR1 as SQVTM and CDR2 as ANQGSEA. The CDR3 consists of 19 residues. V trimming: 0 bases; J trimming: 5 bases; junction bases outside the gene matches: 16. The chain's CDR3 is CSVEDLPGQGALYPYGYTF. As DNA, the CDR3 is TGCAGCGTTGAAGATTTACCGGGACAGGGGGCCCTTTACCCTTATGGCTACACCTTC.

The CDR3 nucleotides are TGCAGCGTCCTGAATGCGGACACGGTCGGCTACACCTTC. This sequence encodes CSVLNADTVGYTF. The V and J genes are TRBV29-1 and TRBJ1-2, with D perhaps matching TRBD1 (5 bases). The V gene lost 6 bases and the J gene lost 8 bases, with 19 bases spanning the gap. The CDR3 runs to 13 residues. Germline V gene lookup returns CDR1 SQVTM and CDR2 ANQGSEA.

The chain is built from TRBV2 and TRBJ1-5; TRBD1 matches 7 bases. The CDR3 is 15 residues long. The V gene end was trimmed by 6 bases and the J gene end by 0 bases; junction bases not matched to a gene: 5. Germline lookup yields CDR1 SNHLY and CDR2 FYNNEI. CDR3 protein: CASRGDRASNQPQHF. DNA for the CDR3: TGTGCCAGCAGGGGAGACAGGGCTAGCAATCAGCCCCAGCATTTT.

Remarks on this clone: The junction departs from germline at one end; a sequencing error may be responsible. Other DNA sequences within the sample encode an identical CDR3. The rearrangement joins TRBV7-7 to TRBJ2-3; the D gene is possibly TRBD2 (5 bases). The CDR3 is 14 amino acids. From germline, CDR1 is SSHAT and CDR2 FNYEAQ (reference sequence). CDR3 protein: CASSLDGGTDTQYF. In nucleotides, the CDR3 is TGTGCTAGCAGCTTAGACGGGGGCACAGATACGCAGTATTTT.

The sample holds one count of this clone. The chain is built from TRBV2 and TRBJ2-5, with D hard to call. CDR1 is SNHLY and CDR2 is FYNNEI in the germline V gene. The CDR3 is made up of 12 amino acids. V was pared by 2 bases and J by 5 bases, with 6 bases between. As DNA, the CDR3 is TGTGCCAGCAGTGAACTTTTGGAGACCCAGTACTTC. Translation gives CASSELLETQYF.

The chain combines TRBV2 with TRBJ1-5; 9 bases are shared with TRBD1. Germline assignment: CDR1 SNHLY and CDR2 FYNNEI. V was clipped by 4 bases and J by 3 bases; unmatched bases: 4. The CDR3 sequence is 15 residues long. The CDR3: CASSATGGFNQPQHF. The CDR3 DNA reads TGTGCCAGCAGTGCCACAGGGGGCTTCAATCAGCCCCAGCATTTT.

This clone occurred a few times. A read error may produce the germline difference seen at one junction end. This chain joins TRBV7-7 and TRBJ2-2; no clear D. CDR1 SSHAT and CDR2 FNYEAQ come from the germline V gene (reference sequence). The CDR3 totals 13 residues. The chain's CDR3 is CASSKRSTGELFF. CDR3 bases: TGTGCTAGCAGCAAACGCTCCACCGGGGAGCTGTTTTTT.